This record concerns one T cell receptor (beta chain) sequence. Its specificity is not known. These data originate in a study of cytomegalovirus exposure and HLA in healthy donors. Study information: HLA-typed donors contributed approximately 92 million unique TCRs, which were held in an early data release. Study outcomes and limitations: The study put 160 or so TCR beta chains on its list as cytomegalovirus-associated.

Use of 60 Vbeta and 13 Jbeta primers characterized the PCR. Authors' data handling: In a later analysis, around 10 million of some 80 million unique beta chains occurred in at least two donors. Method: immunoSEQ multiplex PCR; TCRdb's copy keeps in-frame clones and lacks some. V and J calls and clone size are as listed in that table; D and trimming were resolved from the DNA. The sample contains hundreds of thousands of clones, around nine tenths of which appear only once. V was trimmed by 0 bases and J by 0 bases, leaving 11 bases between them. Germline V CDR1 and CDR2: LNHNV, YYDKDF (reference sequence). There are 16 residues in the CDR3.

The clonotype was recovered from a woman under 30 in good health and CMV-seronegative. V is TRBV15 and J is TRBJ1-2, with D perhaps TRBD1 (6 bases). Material for sequencing was PBMCs. The CDR3 region is CATSRDWDNSNYGYTF. Here the CDR3 DNA reads TGTGCCACCAGCAGAGACTGGGACAACTCTAACTATGGCTACACCTTC.